This T cell receptor beta chain was retrieved from a study of early T cells in non-severe SARS-CoV-2 infection. The CDR3 contains 17 residues. Trimming cost V 3 bases and J 1 base; bases outside gene matches: 6. The germline CDR1 and CDR2 sequences are SGHNT and YYREEE (reference sequence). This clonotype was recorded a few times. TCRdb reprocessed the 5' RACE reads via MiXCR and lists one record per CDR3 protein. The repertoire has tens of thousands of distinct CDR3 sequences, about 5.8% of them found once; the top ten carry 5% to 6.5%. Sequences were obtained from whole blood. This clonotype was obtained from an adult who was a healthcare worker with PCR-confirmed SARS-CoV-2 infection or an uninfected control (not recorded which). The gene calls are TRBV5-4 and TRBJ2-5; 13 bases align to TRBD2. CDR3 region: CASSSPWTSGSQETQYF. The CDR3 bases are TGTGCCAGCAGCTCACCCTGGACTAGCGGGAGCCAAGAGACCCAGTACTTC.